These 10 T cell receptor beta chains were all obtained from the same sample, sequenced in a study of cytomegalovirus exposure and HLA in healthy donors. It was with 60 Vbeta and 13 Jbeta primers that the PCR ran. Measured with immunoSEQ multiplex PCR; TCRdb has only the in-frame clones, and not every one. The sample holds 150,000 or so clones, about two thirds seen once. Sequencing was carried out using PBMCs. These receptors were collected from a human donor in good health.

J is TRBJ1-2 and V is TRBV7-9, with 9 nucleotides matching TRBD1. Germline trimming cut 8 bases from V and 7 bases from J; bases unmatched to any gene: 14. The CDR3 runs to 15 residues. CDR1 is SEHNR and CDR2 is FQNEAQ in the germline V gene (reference sequence). The CDR3 loop is CASAGLRTGVTGYTF. The CDR3, as DNA: TGTGCCAGCGCCGGGCTAAGGACAGGGGTTACTGGCTACACCTTC.

The chain couples TRBV2 to TRBJ1-6, with 7 nucleotides matching TRBD1. This CDR3 is built from 16 residues. CDR1 is SNHLY, CDR2 FYNNEI, per germline. V was clipped by 6 bases and J by 6 bases; unmatched bases: 11. The CDR3 sequence: CASSQGQGVTNSPLHF. The CDR3 DNA follows: TGTGCCAGCAGCCAGGGGCAGGGGGTGACTAATTCACCCCTCCACTTT.

The J gene is TRBJ1-1, the V gene TRBV5-1, with a possible D match to TRBD1 (6 bases). The germline V and J ends were trimmed by 5 bases and 4 bases, with 12 bases remaining between them. Germline CDR1 SGHRS, CDR2 YFSETQ. CDR3 size: 13 residues. The CDR3, as DNA: TGCGCCAGCAGAGGGTCAGGGGCCACTGAAGCTTTCTTT. As protein: CASRGSGATEAFF.

Only one count was recorded for this clone. The V call is TRBV15, the J call TRBJ2-3; D perhaps matches TRBD2 (5 bases). CDR3 length equals 14 residues. The V and J ends lost 1 base and 2 bases respectively, with 7 bases between them. In germline, CDR1 is LNHNV, CDR2 YYDKDF (reference sequence). CDR3 amino acids: CATSRVEVTDTQYF. CDR3 coding DNA: TGTGCCACCAGCAGAGTGGAGGTCACAGATACGCAGTATTTT.

The V gene is TRBV10-1, the J gene TRBJ1-1; no reliable D call. The length of the CDR3 is 14 residues. The germline CDR1 and CDR2 sequences are WNHNN and SYGVQD (reference sequence). V lost 5 bases and J 4 bases, leaving 14 bases between the germline ends. The CDR3 is CASSFDSTGTEAFF. Here the CDR3 DNA reads TGCGCCAGCAGTTTCGACTCTACGGGCACTGAAGCTTTCTTT.

This sequence joins TRBV29-1 and TRBJ1-4; 9 bases align to TRBD1. V shed 7 bases and J 8 bases; nucleotides not matched to a gene: 8. The CDR3 runs 13 residues. The germline CDR1 and CDR2 sequences are SQVTM and ANQGSEA. The CDR3 nucleotides are TGCAGCGCCTTACAGGGGGCCTGGGAAAAACTGTTTTTT. This codes for CSALQGAWEKLFF.

The chain joins TRBV19 to TRBJ1-2; D call uncertain. CDR1 and CDR2 from the germline V gene are LNHDA and SQIVND (reference sequence). CDR3 length equals 13 residues. V lost 5 bases, J lost 0 bases, and 7 bases lay in between. In DNA, the CDR3 is TGTGCCAGTAGTGTGCAGACTAACTATGGCTACACCTTC. Translating it yields CASSVQTNYGYTF.

This clone was found a few times. V gene TRBV6-1 combines with J gene TRBJ2-7; TRBD1 matches at 8 bases. V gave up 4 bases and J gave up 6 bases; unmatched junction bases: 8. The CDR3 covers 14 residues. Germline V gene sequence: CDR1 MNHNS, CDR2 SASEGT. The CDR3, as DNA: TGTGCCAGCAGTGTAATACAGGGGGGCCGCGAGCAGTACTTC. It translates to CASSVIQGGREQYF.

This clone was seen only a few times. The V gene is TRBV29-1, the J gene TRBJ2-3, with TRBD1 matching over 9 bases. The CDR3 has 14 residues. Germline values: CDR1 SQVTM, CDR2 ANQGSEA. V gave up 4 bases and J gave up 4 bases; unmatched junction bases: 6. CDR3 sequence: CSVVGQGDADTQYF. In nucleotides, the CDR3 is TGCAGCGTTGTGGGACAGGGAGACGCAGATACGCAGTATTTT.

J is TRBJ1-6 and V is TRBV5-6; TRBD1 might be the D (6 bases). The ends were cut back, 1 base at V and 7 bases at J, with 15 bases in the middle. There are 16 residues in the CDR3. CDR1 SGHDT and CDR2 YYEEEE come from the germline V gene. The CDR3 sequence: CASSLRQGYSNSPLHF. CDR3 DNA: TGTGCCAGCAGCTTGCGGCAGGGGTACTCCAATTCACCCCTCCACTTT.